The entry below gives a single TCR beta chain sequence along with its context. Its antigen is still unknown. The sample holds no much larger clone one base away, and base qualities are not on file. The sample belongs to a study of preoperative IRX-2 immunotherapy in early breast cancer (dated 2019 in TCRdb). The CDR3 starts with the cysteine, ends with the phenylalanine, and has 17 residues. Only the CDR3 DNA is retained, 51 bases long and in frame from the first base. From the germline V gene (reference sequence), CDR1 is LNHDA and CDR2 is SQIVND. After removal of 3 bases from V and 5 bases from J, the junction retains 15 bases not matched to a gene. This specimen's treatment or condition label, per the study, means: preoperative locoregional IRX-2 cytokine immunotherapy. The samples were obtained from a phase Ib study that tested preoperative, locoregional IRX-2 cytokine immunotherapy designed to prime immune responses. Before surgery, IRX-2 was given to the donors, who were patients with early-stage breast cancer.

The library came from the immunoSEQ multiplex PCR assay. TCRdb took over this immuneACCESS table, retaining in-frame rearrangements with V and J assigned. Such tables are incomplete; in checked studies, under half of the missing clones stem from an unresolved V gene, and the remainder is unexplained. This sample holds 30,000 to 35,000 clones; less than 90% were observed only once. The leading ten clones occupy 2% to 3% of the sample. The source of this sequence is a human donor with breast cancer. Recombination joined TRBV19 with TRBJ1-2, with 7 bases aligning to TRBD1. The sample here was lymph node tissue, taken from a patient treated with IRX-2 immunotherapy. The DNA reads TGTGCCAGTAGTATCCTTAGGACAGGCCGCGCTGGGTATGGCTACACCTTC. This translates into CASSILRTGRAGYGYTF.